This T cell receptor (beta chain) came from a study of T cell clonality in common variable immunodeficiency. Findings and caveats of the study: Shared TCRbeta clones were fewer between CVID subjects than controls. T cell subpopulation sequencing would be needed to explain CVID clonality. Reportedly, TCR beta sequences from common variable immunodeficiency showed fewer deletions and N-nucleotide insertions.

Concerning this clone: Its antigen is undetermined. The DNA ends 3 residues before the CDR3 does, and the rest of the CDR3 is filled in from the germline J gene.

Each donor provided 5 to 8 ml of heparinized whole blood. Repertoires were generated with immunoSEQ multiplex PCR, while TCRdb's copy carries only in-frame clones and drops some. The repertoire consists of more than 55,000 clones, none detected only once. CDR1 LNHDA and CDR2 SQIVND come from the germline V gene (reference sequence). The CDR3 spans 13 residues. The V gene is TRBV19, the J gene TRBJ2-2, with TRBD1 matching over 9 bases. The clonotype originates from a person between 18 and 70 years old in good health. The sample consisted of peripheral blood mononuclear cells. CDR3 in amino acids: CASSTDRGSPLFF. CDR3 DNA, as far as it was read: TGTGCCAGTAGTACGGACAGGGGCTCACCG.